This entry features one T cell receptor beta chain sequence. The record originates from a study of response to subunit inactivated influenza vaccine. The length of the CDR3 is 16 residues. Looked up from germline, CDR1 is MNHNS and CDR2 is SASEGT. Trimming removed 5 bases at V and 0 bases at J, with 14 bases between. TCRdb reanalysed the RT-PCR reads using MiXCR and keeps one entry per CDR3 protein. The sample records 650,000 to 700,000 distinct CDR3 sequences, about a sixth being singletons. This rearrangement joins TRBV6-1 to TRBJ2-1, with D unclear. The sequencing here drew on PBMCs from blood, taken roughly 12 days after vaccination. The clonotype originates from a man between 50 and 59 years old who received an inactivated influenza vaccine. CDR3 DNA sequence: TGTGCCAGCAGTCCATTGACATTTAGCTCCTACAATGAGCAGTTCTTC. Protein product: CASSPLTFSSYNEQFF.